Shown below are 21 T cell receptor beta chains from a single sample sequenced in a study of spatial heterogeneity in lung cancer. Overall study findings and caveats: Expanded intratumoral alpha and beta TCR counts tracked tumor mutation counts.

Time point given: sample taken at primary tumor resection. Each CDR3 protein gets one entry after TCRdb re-called the 5' RACE reads with MiXCR. This sample has around 7,500 distinct CDR3 sequences, with around 3% found just once. Their specific antigens are unknown. The specimen was lung tumor tissue, collected at surgery. The receptors were gathered from a male donor with early-stage non-small cell lung cancer.

This clonotype was seen repeatedly, ten times or more. The V call is TRBV20-1, the J call TRBJ2-1, with TRBD2 identical over 13 bases. CDR1 is DFQATT, CDR2 SNEGSKA, per germline (reference sequence). The trim removed 2 bases at V and 7 bases at J, leaving 8 bases unmatched. The CDR3 is 16 amino acids. CDR3 region: CSARTPLAGGGNEQFF. DNA of the CDR3: TGCAGTGCTAGAACCCCACTAGCGGGAGGGGGTAATGAGCAGTTCTTC.

By proportion, this clonotype is medium-sized (0.01 to 0.1%). The rearrangement joins TRBV2 to TRBJ2-3, with 10 positions matching TRBD2. After removal of 6 bases from V and 4 bases from J, the junction contained 7 bases not matched to a gene. From germline, CDR1 is SNHLY and CDR2 FYNNEI. This CDR3 contains 15 residues. In DNA, the CDR3 is TGTGCCAGCAGCTTAGCGGGGGGTTGGGCAGATACGCAGTATTTT. This codes for CASSLAGGWADTQYF. The full variable domain, in which reference TRBV2 and TRBJ2-3 provide the parts outside the CDR3, is EPEVTQTPSHQVTQMGQEVILRCVPISNHLYFYWYRQILGQKVEFLVSFYNNEISEKSEIFDDQFSVERPDGSNFTLKIRSTKLEDSAMYFCASSLAGGWADTQYFGPGTRLTVL.

This clonotype has at least ten counts. The chain employs TRBV5-1 and TRBJ1-1, with 7 bases identical to TRBD1. The CDR3 has 15 amino acids. Germline CDR1 reads SGHRS; CDR2 reads YFSETQ. After removal of 0 bases from V and 10 bases from J, the junction contained 12 bases not matched to a gene. CDR3 loop: CASSLGTGDPPRAFF. The CDR3 region has the DNA TGCGCCAGCAGCTTGGGAACAGGGGACCCTCCGAGAGCTTTCTTT.

By sample fraction, this clonotype is medium-sized. This sequence joins TRBV12-3 or TRBV12-4 and TRBJ2-2, with 9 bases fitting TRBD2. The CDR3 consists of 17 residues. V shed 3 bases, J shed 5 bases, and the junction held 10 bases outside the gene matches. The CDR3 coding sequence is TGTGCCAGCAGTTTTATCAGACTAGCGGCAGGAACCGGGGAGCTGTTTTTT. Protein product: CASSFIRLAAGTGELFF.

The chain recombines TRBV7-9 with TRBJ2-5; TRBD2 matches 11 bases. CDR1 and CDR2 (germline): SEHNR, FQNEAQ (reference sequence). The CDR3 consists of 16 residues. Unmatched junction bases numbered 7, after V lost 5 bases and J lost 2 bases. The DNA for the CDR3 is TGTGCCAGCAGCCTCGGACTAGCGGGCCCGCAAGAGACCCAGTACTTC. Its protein product is CASSLGLAGPQETQYF.

In this sample, this clonotype turned up many times. The chain carries TRBV5-1 and TRBJ1-1; D is ambiguous. The germline CDR1 and CDR2 sequences are SGHRS and YFSETQ. V was trimmed by 0 bases and J by 3 bases, leaving 15 bases between them. The CDR3 contains 16 residues. The CDR3 DNA sequence: TGCGCCAGCAGCTTGGCCGAATCGAGGCCAGACACTGAAGCTTTCTTT. This sequence encodes CASSLAESRPDTEAFF.

The genes are TRBV6-5 and TRBJ2-3, with TRBD2 identical over 9 bases. Germline V lookup: CDR1 MNHEY, CDR2 SVGAGI. The CDR3 loop spans 16 amino acids. V trimming: 6 bases; J trimming: 7 bases; junction bases outside the gene matches: 14. The CDR3 sequence is CASRPTGREGSNTQYF. The CDR3 DNA reads as TGTGCCAGCAGACCGACCGGGCGGGAGGGGTCGAATACGCAGTATTTT.

By proportion, this clonotype is medium-sized. The J gene is TRBJ2-5, the V gene TRBV7-6, with 8 bases lining up with TRBD1. Per the germline V gene, CDR1 is SGHVS and CDR2 is FNYEAQ. J was trimmed by 1 base and V by 6 bases; bases with no gene match: 7. The CDR3 contains 15 residues. The CDR3 nucleotides are TGTGCCAGCAGTCGACAGGGGACGAGCCAAGAGACCCAGTACTTC. Translated: CASSRQGTSQETQYF. Full variable domain (missing parts from reference TRBV7-6 and TRBJ2-5): GAGVSQSPRYKVTKRGQDVALRCDPISGHVSLYWYRQALGQGPEFLTYFNYEAQQDKSGLPNDRFSAERPEGSISTLTIQRTEQRDSAMYRCASSRQGTSQETQYFGPGTRLLVL.

A word on this clonotype: A much bigger clone sits one base away, suggesting this may be a read error. The chain uses TRBV20-1 and TRBJ2-1; D remains unclear. The V gene's germline CDR1 is DFQATT and CDR2 SNEGSKA (reference sequence). The CDR3 runs to 14 residues. V lost 6 bases and J 0 bases, leaving 12 bases between the germline ends. The CDR3 reads CSADSRSSYNEQFF. CDR3 nucleotides: TGCAGTGCCGATAGCAGGAGCTCCTACAATGAGCAGTTCTTC.

In this sample, this clonotype is medium-sized. V and J are TRBV2 and TRBJ1-6; TRBD1 agrees at 9 bases. Germline CDR1 and CDR2: SNHLY and FYNNEI. There are 15 residues in the CDR3. V was clipped by 5 bases and J by 5 bases; unmatched bases: 4. The DNA for the CDR3 is TGTGCCAGCAGTTACAGGGGGCTCAATAATTCACCCCTCCACTTT. Translating gives CASSYRGLNNSPLHF.

This clonotype was counted ten times or more. The CDR3 sequence is CASSVPGTDTQYF. For the CDR3, the DNA is TGTGCCAGCAGCGTCCCCGGCACAGATACGCAGTATTTT. The chain joins TRBV7-8 to TRBJ2-3, with D unclear. The V end lost 5 bases, the J end lost 1 base, and 7 bases lay between the germline ends. Germline-derived CDR1 and CDR2 are SGHVS and FQNEAQ. The CDR3 loop spans 13 amino acids.

This clonotype is medium-sized in the sample. The chain employs TRBV5-4 and TRBJ2-2, with 8 bases fitting TRBD1. J gave up 5 bases and V 2 bases, and 5 bases lay outside the gene matches. The length of the CDR3 is 15 residues. The germline gives CDR1 SGHNT, CDR2 YYREEE (reference sequence). The CDR3 loop reads CASSLGQGNTGELFF. The CDR3 DNA is TGTGCCAGCAGCTTAGGACAGGGAAATACCGGGGAGCTGTTTTTT.

This chain links TRBV14 with TRBJ2-3, with D possibly being TRBD2 (6 bases). Germline loops: CDR1 SGHDN, CDR2 FVKESK. V was shortened by 1 base and J by 3 bases, with 17 bases between the two germline ends. The CDR3 has 17 residues. CDR3 nucleotide sequence: TGTGCCAGCAGCCAAGGATACAGCCACAGCGGGACAGATACGCAGTATTTT. It yields the protein CASSQGYSHSGTDTQYF.

The rearrangement links TRBV5-1 to TRBJ2-2, with 12 bases lining up with TRBD1. The CDR3 loop spans 14 amino acids. The germline gives CDR1 SGHRS, CDR2 YFSETQ. Trimming at V came to 5 bases and at J to 9 bases, leaving 5 bases not matched to a gene. CDR3 sequence (DNA): TGCGCCAGCAGTTCCGGGACAGGGGGCTGGGAGCTGTTTTTT. Translation gives CASSSGTGGWELFF. Full variable domain (missing parts from reference TRBV5-1 and TRBJ2-2): KAGVTQTPRYLIKTRGQQVTLSCSPISGHRSVSWYQQTPGQGLQFLFEYFSETQRNKGNFPGRFSGRQFSNSRSEMNVSTLELGDSALYLCASSSGTGGWELFFGEGSRLTVL.

At least ten counts were recorded for this clonotype. This sequence joins TRBV7-8 and TRBJ1-1; possibly TRBD1 for D (5 bases). Per germline, CDR1 SGHVS and CDR2 FQNEAQ. V gave up 4 bases and J gave up 3 bases, with 15 bases separating them. The CDR3 contains 15 residues. CDR3 DNA: TGTGCCAGCAGCTCAGAACCAGGGACGGACACTGAAGCTTTCTTT. Residues: CASSSEPGTDTEAFF.

This clonotype was picked up many times. The chain carries TRBV6-1 and TRBJ1-2, with a tentative D call TRBD1 (6 bases). V gave up 8 bases and J gave up 4 bases, with 14 bases separating them. The CDR3 loop spans 13 amino acids. The germline gives CDR1 MNHNS, CDR2 SASEGT. CDR3 DNA sequence: TGTGCCAGCTGGCCGGGACATATCTATGGCTACACCTTC. It codes for CASWPGHIYGYTF.

The V and J genes are TRBV27 and TRBJ2-2, with D unclear. CDR1 is MNHEY and CDR2 is SMNVEV in the germline V gene (reference sequence). The V end lost 1 base, the J end lost 3 bases, and 9 bases lay between the germline ends. This CDR3 contains 15 residues. The CDR3 nucleotides read TGTGCCAGCAGTTTATGGTTTGGGGACACCGGGGAGCTGTTTTTT. Translation: CASSLWFGDTGELFF.

At least ten counts were recorded for this clonotype. V is TRBV7-6 and J is TRBJ2-3; 9 bases align to TRBD1. CDR3 size: 16 residues. The junction had 7 bases not matched to a gene; V was cut back by 4 bases and J by 2 bases. The germline CDR1 and CDR2 sequences are SGHVS and FNYEAQ. In nucleotides, the CDR3 is TGTGCCAGCAGCTCGGATGGGACAGGGTTCACAGATACGCAGTATTTT. It translates to CASSSDGTGFTDTQYF.

This clonotype is medium-sized by share. The J gene is TRBJ2-2, the V gene TRBV29-1, with D perhaps TRBD1 (6 bases). This CDR3 has 14 residues. Germline lookup yields CDR1 SQVTM and CDR2 ANQGSEA. V dropped 5 bases and J dropped 1 base, with 11 bases sitting between them. The DNA of the CDR3 is TGCAGCGTTAGACAGGTGGGGAACACCGGGGAGCTGTTTTTT. Its protein product is CSVRQVGNTGELFF.

This clonotype occurred once. A much more abundant neighbour one base away suggests this may be a read error. The V gene is TRBV20-1, the J gene TRBJ2-1; D is unresolved. The CDR3 sequence is 13 residues long. Germline V gene data show CDR1 as DFQATT and CDR2 as SNEGSKA (reference sequence). The chain's CDR3 is CSANRYSDNEQFF. In nucleotides, the CDR3 is TGCAGTGCTAACAGATACTCCGACAATGAGCAGTTCTTC.

This clonotype is deemed medium-sized. The chain combines TRBV9 with TRBJ2-7, with D maybe TRBD1 (5 bases). The germline gives CDR1 SGDLS, CDR2 YYNGEE. This CDR3 has 14 residues. Trimming pared 5 bases from V and 6 bases from J, leaving 18 bases between. CDR3 DNA: TGTGCCAGCAGTGCCTTGCAGGGTATGGCCGAGCAGTACTTC. Its translation is CASSALQGMAEQYF.